These 13 T cell receptor beta chains originate from one sample sequenced in a study of identical twins. TCRdb re-derived calls from the 5' RACE reads in MiXCR, one entry per CDR3 protein. The table lists hundreds of thousands of distinct CDR3 sequences, less than 9% of them singletons. Separately, the same data were catalogued under a study of yellow fever vaccine responses in identical twins.

The sequenced sample was memory (CD45RO+) T cells sorted from blood. The receptors come from a woman aged 18-30 years in good health.

The chain recombines TRBV5-1 with TRBJ2-1; 12 nucleotides align to TRBD2. Germline CDR1 is SGHRS and CDR2 is YFSETQ. V shed 0 bases and J 8 bases; nucleotides not matched to a gene: 6. The CDR3 sequence is 16 residues long. The CDR3 DNA follows: TGCGCCAGCAGCTTGGCCCTAGCGGGGGGGGGCGATGAGCAGTTCTTC. It codes for CASSLALAGGGDEQFF.

This clonotype was counted a few times. This chain connects TRBV19 to TRBJ1-2; D unclear. Germline V gene data show CDR1 as LNHDA and CDR2 as SQIVND (reference sequence). The CDR3 is 14 amino acids. The V gene lost 8 bases and the J gene lost 4 bases, with 17 bases spanning the gap. CDR3 sequence: CASSMMGSPYGYTF. The CDR3 DNA follows: TGTGCCAGTTCAATGATGGGGAGTCCCTATGGCTACACCTTC.

The chain combines TRBV15 with TRBJ2-5; D may be TRBD1 or TRBD2 (6 bases each). The length of the CDR3 is 14 residues. From germline, CDR1 is LNHNV and CDR2 YYDKDF (reference sequence). Between the trimmed V and J ends, which lost 0 bases and 5 bases, there was a span of 10 bases. The CDR3 bases are TGTGCCACCAGCAGAGATGGGGGGCGGGAGACCCAGTACTTC. This gives the protein CATSRDGGRETQYF. The full variable domain, with the rest looked up from reference TRBV15 and TRBJ2-5, is DAMVIQNPRYQVTQFGKPVTLSCSQTLNHNVMYWYQQKSSQAPKLLFHYYDKDFNNEADTPDNFQSRRPNTSFCFLDIRSPGLGDTAMYLCATSRDGGRETQYFGPGTRLLVL.

There are a few counts of this clonotype. The genes are TRBV10-3 and TRBJ1-5, with D maybe TRBD1 (6 bases). V dropped 3 bases and J dropped 3 bases, with 9 bases sitting between them. The CDR3 is 14 amino acids. Germline loops: CDR1 ENHRY, CDR2 SYGVKD. In nucleotides, the CDR3 is TGTGCCATCAGTGAAGGGGGGCCCAATCAGCCCCAGCATTTT. Translating gives CAISEGGPNQPQHF.

The chain uses TRBV2 and TRBJ1-5; D is uncertain. Trimming stripped 3 bases from V and 1 base from J, with 7 bases between. Germline V gene sequence: CDR1 SNHLY, CDR2 FYNNEI. The CDR3 runs 14 residues. This CDR3 is CASSEVFSNQPQHF. In DNA form, the CDR3 reads TGTGCCAGCAGTGAGGTGTTCAGCAATCAGCCCCAGCATTTT. The whole variable domain, remainder taken from reference TRBV2 and TRBJ1-5, is EPEVTQTPSHQVTQMGQEVILRCVPISNHLYFYWYRQILGQKVEFLVSFYNNEISEKSEIFDDQFSVERPDGSNFTLKIRSTKLEDSAMYFCASSEVFSNQPQHFGDGTRLSIL.

This clonotype was recorded at least ten times. The chain recombines TRBV12-3 or TRBV12-4 with TRBJ1-1; 11 nucleotides match TRBD1. J lost 2 bases, V lost 0 bases, and 8 bases had no gene match. The CDR3 has 18 residues. The CDR3 loop is CASSLAGTGGVRNTEAFF. For the CDR3, the DNA is TGTGCCAGCAGTTTAGCCGGGACAGGGGGTGTACGTAACACTGAAGCTTTCTTT.

The chain recombines TRBV14 with TRBJ2-1; TRBD2 agrees at 9 bases. CDR3 size: 15 residues. From germline, CDR1 is SGHDN and CDR2 FVKESK. J was trimmed by 4 bases and V by 7 bases; bases with no gene match: 8. CDR3 DNA sequence: TGTGCCAGCACCATGTTGGCGGGAGGGTACAATGAGCAGTTCTTC. The encoded protein is CASTMLAGGYNEQFF.

The CDR3 DNA sequence: TGTGCCAGCAGTTTTGACTACGCCCGTAGGGAGCAGTACTTC. Its protein product is CASSFDYARREQYF. The V call is TRBV27, the J call TRBJ2-7; a possible D gene is TRBD2 (5 bases). The CDR3 length is 14 residues. The V gene's germline CDR1 is MNHEY and CDR2 SMNVEV (reference sequence). V dropped 3 bases and J dropped 7 bases, with 16 bases sitting between them.

Ten or more counts support this clonotype. The chain couples TRBV4-1 to TRBJ1-5; D ambiguous. Germline V gene lookup returns CDR1 MGHRA and CDR2 YSYEKL. This CDR3 has 13 residues. The V end was cut by 0 bases, the J end by 7 bases, with 7 bases between. The CDR3 loop reads CASSQELGQPQHF. The CDR3 DNA sequence: TGCGCCAGCAGCCAAGAACTGGGACAGCCCCAGCATTTT.

This chain connects TRBV5-1 to TRBJ2-7, with D possibly being TRBD1 (5 bases). The germline gives CDR1 SGHRS, CDR2 YFSETQ. The CDR3 is made up of 13 amino acids. V was pared by 2 bases and J by 5 bases, with 11 bases between. CDR3 DNA sequence: TGCGCCAGCAGCTTTAAGGCCAGGGACGAGCAGTACGTC. It encodes CASSFKARDEQYV.

This clonotype has just a few counts. The V and J genes are TRBV20-1 and TRBJ2-1, with TRBD1 matching 7 bases. The CDR3 is 14 amino acids. Germline loops: CDR1 DFQATT, CDR2 SNEGSKA (reference sequence). V dropped 6 bases and J dropped 9; count of bases not matched to a gene: 14. As DNA, the CDR3 is TGCAGTGCAGTTCCGGGACAGTTACGTGGTGAGCAGTTCTTC. It is translated as CSAVPGQLRGEQFF.

This clonotype was found many times. V and J are TRBV6-1 and TRBJ2-7; TRBD2 might be the D (5 bases). Germline V CDR1 and CDR2: MNHNS, SASEGT. The V and J ends lost 6 bases and 2 bases respectively, with 8 bases between them. There are 12 residues in the CDR3. CDR3 in DNA: TGTGCCAGCAGAGCGGAACCCTACGAGCAGTACTTC. Translated, it gives CASRAEPYEQYF.

A few counts support this clonotype. The chain has TRBV20-1 and TRBJ2-1; 10 bases line up with TRBD2. In germline, CDR1 is DFQATT, CDR2 SNEGSKA (reference sequence). The CDR3 has 15 amino acids. Unmatched junction bases numbered 5, after V lost 5 bases and J lost 1 base. This chain's CDR3 is CSALSGRSSYNEQFF. The CDR3 DNA reads as TGCAGTGCTCTTAGCGGGAGGTCGTCCTACAATGAGCAGTTCTTC.